This T cell receptor (beta chain) was obtained from a study of OX40 agonist ivuxolimab in advanced cancers. Germline V lookup: CDR1 LNHDA, CDR2 SQIVND (reference sequence). V was pared by 3 bases and J by 5 bases, with 14 bases between. This CDR3 comprises 15 residues. The data were produced by immunoSEQ multiplex PCR, yet TCRdb's version contains in-frame clones alone and is incomplete. This sample has about 61,000 clones, with 92% found just once. This receptor was identified in an adult with an advanced solid tumor such as melanoma, head and neck, liver or kidney cancer. The input for sequencing was CD4+ or CD8+ T cells sorted from blood, taken in a trial of the OX40 agonist ivuxolimab. This sequence joins TRBV19 and TRBJ1-5, with D tentatively TRBD1 (5 bases). Written as DNA, the CDR3 is TGTGCCAGTAGTATGCGGGACGAGCCTCATCAGCCCCAGCATTTT. It codes for CASSMRDEPHQPQHF.